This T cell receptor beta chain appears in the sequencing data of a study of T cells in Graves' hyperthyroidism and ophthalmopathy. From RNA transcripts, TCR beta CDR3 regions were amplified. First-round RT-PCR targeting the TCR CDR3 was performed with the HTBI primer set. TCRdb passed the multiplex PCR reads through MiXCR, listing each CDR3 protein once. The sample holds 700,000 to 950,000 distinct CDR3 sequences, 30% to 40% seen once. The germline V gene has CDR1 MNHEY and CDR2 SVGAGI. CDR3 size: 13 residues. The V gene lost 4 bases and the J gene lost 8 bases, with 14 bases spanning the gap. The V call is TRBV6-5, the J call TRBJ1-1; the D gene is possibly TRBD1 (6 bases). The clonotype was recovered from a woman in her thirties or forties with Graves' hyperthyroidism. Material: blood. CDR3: CASSWVPGQEAFF. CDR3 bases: TGTGCCAGCAGTTGGGTCCCGGGACAAGAAGCTTTCTTT.